This T cell receptor delta chain appears in the sequencing data of a study of intestinal T cells in coeliac disease. Study context: Controls in the TRG cohort averaged about 51 years, coeliac patients 15 to 17. Findings and limits, study-wide: TRG clustering correctly classified most of the 54 biopsies (about 94%).

TCRdb re-analyzed the multiplex PCR reads via CATT. The repertoire has 300 or so delta-chain clones, about 55% of them found once; the top ten carry less than 65%. Each case's genomic DNA was extracted from ten roughly 4.5-µm formalin-fixed paraffin-embedded scrolls. Trimming shortened V by 2 bases and J by 5 bases, and 39 bases separated the two germline ends. The CDR3 runs 23 residues. CDR1 TSWWSYY and CDR2 QGS come from the germline V gene. To note about this clone: As yet, its antigen is unknown.

The sequence was collected from a human donor who served as a control with a normal duodenal biopsy, not a healthy volunteer. The sample taken for sequencing was a duodenal biopsy. The chain has TRDV1 and TRDJ1; perhaps TRDD3 as D (8 bases). No J gene is reported in TCRdb; it was inferred here by comparing the DNA with germline. In DNA, the CDR3 is TGTGCTCTTGGGGAAGACCCTTGGTTCCTACGGTACAACTGGGGGGTCACTGGGGATAAACTCATCTTT. This translates into CALGEDPWFLRYNWGVTGDKLIF.